This is a list of T cell receptor beta chains from one sample in a study of T cells in Graves' hyperthyroidism and ophthalmopathy. TCRdb reprocessed the multiplex PCR reads with MiXCR, giving one entry per CDR3 protein. The sample records around 420,000 distinct CDR3 sequences, about a sixth being singletons. Source material: blood. Receptors originate from a woman younger than 30 with Graves' hyperthyroidism. Each CDR3 is given with its conserved first and last residue. The order of the fields is V gene, clone size, J gene, D gene, CDR3 DNA, CDR3 protein. The D gene is left open where the match is weak. Clone size is shown for a subset of rows, as once, few, many or a class of expanded clone.

>TRBV7-3|many|TRBJ1-5|TRBD1
TGTGCCAGCAGCCCGTGGTCCGGGACAGCTAAATTGAGCAATCAGCCCCAGCATTTT
CASSPWSGTAKLSNQPQHF
>TRBV11-3|many|TRBJ1-3|.
TGTGCCAGCAGCCCAGGGGTGATGGGTGGAAACACCATATATTTT
CASSPGVMGGNTIYF
>TRBV6-2/TRBV6-3|.|TRBJ2-1|.
TGTGCCAGCAGCCGCCGGGAGAATGAGCAGTTCTTC
CASSRRENEQFF
>TRBV7-2|.|TRBJ2-1|TRBD1
TGTGCCAGCAGCCCCCGACAGGGTAGTGGATATGAGCAGTTCTTC
CASSPRQGSGYEQFF
>TRBV11-1|.|TRBJ2-3|.
TGTGCCAGCAGCTCCCTCGGCCTCCTGCACACAGATACGCAGTATTTT
CASSSLGLLHTDTQYF
>TRBV6-2/TRBV6-3|.|TRBJ1-3|.
TGTGCCAGCAGTGACTTTGGACCGTATGTCACTGGAAACACCATATATTTT
CASSDFGPYVTGNTIYF
>TRBV20-1|few|TRBJ1-2|TRBD1
TGCAGTGCTAGGACAGGGAAGAACTATGGCTACACCTTC
CSARTGKNYGYTF
>TRBV18|many|TRBJ1-2|TRBD1
TGTGCCAGCTCACCTCCGGGACAGGTCCTCTATGGCTACACCTTC
CASSPPGQVLYGYTF
>TRBV9|.|TRBJ2-1|TRBD2
TGTGCCAGCAGCCTCCGTGGGCTGGGCGGGAGGGCCGATGAGCAGTTCTTC
CASSLRGLGGRADEQFF
>TRBV2|many|TRBJ1-3|.
TGTGCCAGCAGGCGCGGAGAACTGAGTTTAGGAGACACCATATATTTT
CASRRGELSLGDTIYF
>TRBV2|few|TRBJ1-6|TRBD1
TGTGCCAGCAGTGAGCGGGACAGGGCAAATTCACCCCTCCACTTT
CASSERDRANSPLHF
>TRBV30|many|TRBJ1-2|TRBD1
TGTGCCTCTGTCCCGGGACAGGGGTTGATTAACTATGGCTACACCTTC
CASVPGQGLINYGYTF
>TRBV4-2|.|TRBJ2-1|.
TGTGCCAGCAGCCAATCGGCCCCCGATGACTACAATGAGCAGTTCTTC
CASSQSAPDDYNEQFF
>TRBV7-2|few|TRBJ2-5|.
TGTGCCAGCAGCTTATTGGGTAGTTTGGGGCCCCAAGAGACCCAGTACTTC
CASSLLGSLGPQETQYF
>TRBV12-3/TRBV12-4|many|TRBJ2-2|.
TGTGCCAGCAGCCCCCTCGCCGGGGCTTCGAGGACCGGGGAGCTGTTTTTT
CASSPLAGASRTGELFF
>TRBV19|few|TRBJ2-4|TRBD1
TGTGCCAGTAAGGACAGGGCAGCCAAAAACATTCAGTACTTC
CASKDRAAKNIQYF
>TRBV18|many|TRBJ1-2|TRBD1
TGTGCCAGCTCACCAGTTGGACAGGGACATGGCTACACCTTC
CASSPVGQGHGYTF
>TRBV24-1|many|TRBJ2-3|.
TGTGCCACCAGTGATCCTCCGGGCCCAGAACTACGGGACTCCACAGATACGCAGTATTTT
CATSDPPGPELRDSTDTQYF
>TRBV11-2|.|TRBJ2-1|TRBD2
TGTGCCAGCAGCCGACTAGCGGGGGGGTCCCTCTACAATGAGCAGTTCTTC
CASSRLAGGSLYNEQFF
>TRBV4-1|.|TRBJ1-3|.
TGCGCCAGCAGCCAAGGGGGGCCCTACAGCTCTGGAAACACCATATATTTT
CASSQGGPYSSGNTIYF
>TRBV12-3/TRBV12-4|many|TRBJ2-7|TRBD2
TGTGCCAGCAGAGGGAGGGGACTAGCGGGAGATTCCTACGAGCAGTACTTC
CASRGRGLAGDSYEQYF
>TRBV28|.|TRBJ2-5|.
TGTGCCAGCAGTTTCACCGGCGGGGTCCTGACCCAGTACTTC
CASSFTGGVLTQYF
>TRBV3-1|many|TRBJ2-7|TRBD2
TGTGCCAGCAGCCAACTACTAGCGGGAGGGAAGTACGAGCAGTACTTC
CASSQLLAGGKYEQYF
>TRBV28|.|TRBJ2-7|TRBD2
TGTGCCAGCAGGACGGGGGGTTTCGGGGAACCCTACGAGCAGTACTTC
CASRTGGFGEPYEQYF
>TRBV11-3|many|TRBJ2-1|.
TGTGCCAGCAGCTTCGGGACTCCCGATGTCAATGAGCAGTTCTTC
CASSFGTPDVNEQFF
>TRBV20-1|few|TRBJ1-2|.
TGCAGTGCTAAAACAGGGAAAACTAACTATGGCTACACCTTC
CSAKTGKTNYGYTF
>TRBV20-1|many|TRBJ2-7|TRBD1
TGCAGTGCTGAGGACAGGGACAGACCTTCCTACGAGCAGTACTTC
CSAEDRDRPSYEQYF
>TRBV20-1|many|TRBJ2-1|TRBD2
TGCAGTGCTAGAGATGCTAGGCGTCTAGCGGGAGGAGGTAATGAGCAGTTCTTC
CSARDARRLAGGGNEQFF
>TRBV5-1|many|TRBJ2-2|.
TGCGCCAGCAGCGGATCAACGAACACCGGGGAGCTGTTTTTT
CASSGSTNTGELFF
>TRBV6-1|many|TRBJ2-3|TRBD2
TGTGCCAGCAGAACTAGCGGGAGTATAGATACGCAGTATTTT
CASRTSGSIDTQYF